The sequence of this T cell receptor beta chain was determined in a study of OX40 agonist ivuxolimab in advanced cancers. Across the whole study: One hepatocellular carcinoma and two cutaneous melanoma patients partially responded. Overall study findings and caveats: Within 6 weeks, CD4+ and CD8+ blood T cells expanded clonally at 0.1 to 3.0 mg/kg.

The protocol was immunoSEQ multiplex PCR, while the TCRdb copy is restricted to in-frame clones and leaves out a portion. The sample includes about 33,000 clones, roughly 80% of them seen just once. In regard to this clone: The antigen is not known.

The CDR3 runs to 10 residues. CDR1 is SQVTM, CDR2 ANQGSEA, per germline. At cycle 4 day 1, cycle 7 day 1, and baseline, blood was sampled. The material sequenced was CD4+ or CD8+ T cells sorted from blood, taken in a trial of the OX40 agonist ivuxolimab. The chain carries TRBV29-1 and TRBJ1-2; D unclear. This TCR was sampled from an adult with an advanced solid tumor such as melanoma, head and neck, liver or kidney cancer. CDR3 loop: CRIGGSGYTF. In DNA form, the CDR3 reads TGCAGGATCGGAGGGTCCGGCTACACCTTC.